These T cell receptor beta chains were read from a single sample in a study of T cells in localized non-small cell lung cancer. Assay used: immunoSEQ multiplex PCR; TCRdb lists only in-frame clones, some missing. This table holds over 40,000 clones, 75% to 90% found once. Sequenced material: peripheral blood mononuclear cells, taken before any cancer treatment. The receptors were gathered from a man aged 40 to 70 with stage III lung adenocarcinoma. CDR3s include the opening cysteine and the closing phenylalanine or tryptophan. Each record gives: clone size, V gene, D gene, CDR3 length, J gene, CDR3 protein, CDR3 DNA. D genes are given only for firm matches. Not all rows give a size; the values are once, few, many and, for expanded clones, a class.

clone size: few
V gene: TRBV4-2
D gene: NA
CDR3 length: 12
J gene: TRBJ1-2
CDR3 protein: CASSQGGNGYTF
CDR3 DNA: TGTGCCAGCAGCCAAGGAGGAAATGGCTACACCTTC

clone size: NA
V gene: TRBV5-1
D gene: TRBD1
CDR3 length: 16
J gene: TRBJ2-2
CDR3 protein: CASSLASQGGTGELFF
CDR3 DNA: TGCGCCAGCAGCTTGGCCTCACAGGGGGGAACCGGGGAGCTGTTTTTT

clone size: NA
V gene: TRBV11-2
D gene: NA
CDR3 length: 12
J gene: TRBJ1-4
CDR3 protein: CASSFMAEKLFF
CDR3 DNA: TGTGCCAGCAGTTTCATGGCCGAAAAACTGTTTTTT

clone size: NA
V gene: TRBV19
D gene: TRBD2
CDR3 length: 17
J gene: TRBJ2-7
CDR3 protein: CASSIGPSLAGPYEQYF
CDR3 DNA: TGTGCCAGTAGTATAGGGCCCTCGTTAGCGGGCCCCTACGAGCAGTACTTC

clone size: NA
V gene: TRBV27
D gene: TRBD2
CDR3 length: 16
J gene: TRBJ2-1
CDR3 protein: CASSIGTSVGPNEQFF
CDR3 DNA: TGTGCCAGCAGTATTGGGACTAGCGTAGGACCCAATGAGCAGTTCTTC

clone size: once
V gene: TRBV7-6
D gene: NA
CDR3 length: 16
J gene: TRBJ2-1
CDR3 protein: CASSLAGDVLGNEQFF
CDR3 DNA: TGTGCCAGCAGCTTAGCGGGGGACGTACTCGGTAATGAGCAGTTCTTC

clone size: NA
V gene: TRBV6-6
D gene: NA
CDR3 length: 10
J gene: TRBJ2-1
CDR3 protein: CASSTNEQFF
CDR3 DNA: TGTGCCAGCAGTACCAATGAGCAGTTCTTC

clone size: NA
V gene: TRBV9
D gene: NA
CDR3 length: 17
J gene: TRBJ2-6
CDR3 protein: CASSVAGQSSGANVLTF
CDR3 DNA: TGTGCCAGCAGCGTAGCAGGACAGAGCTCTGGGGCCAACGTCCTGACTTTC

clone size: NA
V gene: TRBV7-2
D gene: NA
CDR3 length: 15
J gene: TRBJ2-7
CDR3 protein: CASSRWAGSEYEQYF
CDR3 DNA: TGTGCCAGCAGCCGCTGGGCGGGGTCCGAGTACGAGCAGTACTTC

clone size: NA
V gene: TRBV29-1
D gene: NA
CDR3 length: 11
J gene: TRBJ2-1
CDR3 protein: CSVGYINEQFF
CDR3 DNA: TGCAGCGTTGGCTACATCAATGAGCAGTTCTTC

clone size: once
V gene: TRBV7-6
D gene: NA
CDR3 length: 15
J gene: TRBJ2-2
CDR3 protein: CASSLTALNTGELFF
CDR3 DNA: TGTGCCAGCAGCTTGACGGCCCTGAACACCGGGGAGCTGTTTTTT

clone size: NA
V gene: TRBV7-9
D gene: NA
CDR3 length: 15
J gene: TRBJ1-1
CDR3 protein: CASSSTGGLNTEAFF
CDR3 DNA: TGTGCCAGCAGCTCGACAGGCGGGCTGAACACTGAAGCTTTCTTT

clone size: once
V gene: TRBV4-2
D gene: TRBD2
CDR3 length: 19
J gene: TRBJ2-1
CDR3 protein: CASSQDPLAGGLDYNEQFF
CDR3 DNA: TGTGCCAGCAGCCAAGATCCTTTAGCGGGGGGCCTCGACTACAATGAGCAGTTCTTC

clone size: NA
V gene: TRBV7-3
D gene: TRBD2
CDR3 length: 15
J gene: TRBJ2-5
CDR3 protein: CASSPGTSAEETQYF
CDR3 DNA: TGTGCCAGCAGCCCCGGGACTAGCGCCGAAGAGACCCAGTACTTC

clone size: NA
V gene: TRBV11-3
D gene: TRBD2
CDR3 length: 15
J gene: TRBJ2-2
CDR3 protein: CASSLVAGGPGELFF
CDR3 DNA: TGTGCCAGCAGCTTAGTAGCGGGGGGGCCCGGGGAGCTGTTTTTT

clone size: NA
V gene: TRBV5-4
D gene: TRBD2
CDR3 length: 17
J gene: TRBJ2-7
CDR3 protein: CASSLGLAGGVGGEQYF
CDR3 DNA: TGTGCCAGCAGCTTGGGACTAGCGGGAGGTGTGGGTGGGGAGCAGTACTTC

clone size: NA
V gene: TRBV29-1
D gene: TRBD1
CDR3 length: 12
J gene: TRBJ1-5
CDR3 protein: CSVGAGGQPQHF
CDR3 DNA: TGCAGCGTTGGGGCAGGGGGTCAGCCCCAGCATTTT

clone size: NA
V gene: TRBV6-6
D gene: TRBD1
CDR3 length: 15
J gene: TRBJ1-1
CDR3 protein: CASSYSPGTDTEAFF
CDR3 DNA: TGTGCCAGCAGTTACTCTCCCGGGACAGATACTGAAGCTTTCTTT

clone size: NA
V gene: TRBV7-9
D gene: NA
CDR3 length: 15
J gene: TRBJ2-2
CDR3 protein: CASSPGPAGAGELFF
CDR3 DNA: TGTGCCAGCAGCCCCGGACCTGCCGGAGCCGGGGAGCTGTTTTTT

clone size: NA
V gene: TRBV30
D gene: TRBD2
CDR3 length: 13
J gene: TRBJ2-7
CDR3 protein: CAWTSGGPGEQYF
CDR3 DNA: TGTGCCTGGACCTCGGGAGGGCCGGGCGAGCAGTACTTC

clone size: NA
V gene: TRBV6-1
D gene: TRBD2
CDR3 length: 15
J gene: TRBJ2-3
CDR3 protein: CASSAGGESTDTQYF
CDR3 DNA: TGTGCCAGCAGTGCGGGAGGGGAGAGCACAGATACGCAGTATTTT

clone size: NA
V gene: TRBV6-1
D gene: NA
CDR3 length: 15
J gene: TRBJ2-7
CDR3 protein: CASSDRRKKNYEQYF
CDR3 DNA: TGTGCCAGCAGCGACAGGAGAAAGAAAAACTACGAGCAGTACTTC